These 3 T cell receptor beta chains share one sample of origin, sequenced in a study of T cell responses to AZD1222 COVID-19 vaccine. The method was immunoSEQ multiplex PCR; TCRdb's version includes in-frame clones alone and lacks a portion of them. The data show tens of thousands of clones, 85% to 90% seen once. The sequencing used peripheral blood, collected 28 days after the second AZD1222 dose. All receptors derive from an adult who received the AZD1222 COVID-19 vaccine.

This clone was picked up a small number of times. The CDR3 sequence is CASSVGLEAYNEQFF. As DNA, the CDR3 is TGTGCCAGCAGCGTGGGACTAGAAGCCTACAATGAGCAGTTCTTC. The J gene is TRBJ2-1, the V gene TRBV9; TRBD2 matches at 8 bases. V lost 2 bases, J lost 2 bases, and 3 bases stayed unmatched. The germline CDR1 and CDR2 sequences are SGDLS and YYNGEE. This CDR3 comprises 15 residues.

The chain combines TRBV12-5 with TRBJ2-5; 8 bases line up with TRBD1. The CDR3 loop spans 16 amino acids. V gave up 1 base and J gave up 4 bases; unmatched junction bases: 8. Germline V gene data show CDR1 as LGHNT and CDR2 as FRNRAP. CDR3 amino acids: CASGLGERTGPETQYF. As DNA, the CDR3 is TGTGCTAGTGGTTTGGGTGAGAGGACAGGGCCAGAGACCCAGTACTTC.

V usage is TRBV13 and J usage is TRBJ2-3; D ambiguous. The CDR3 contains 13 residues. Germline V gives CDR1 PRHDT, CDR2 FYEKMQ (reference sequence). V was trimmed by 2 bases and J by 4 bases, leaving 7 bases between them. CDR3 bases: TGTGCCAGCAGCTTAAAGGCCCCAGATACGCAGTATTTT. Amino acid sequence: CASSLKAPDTQYF.